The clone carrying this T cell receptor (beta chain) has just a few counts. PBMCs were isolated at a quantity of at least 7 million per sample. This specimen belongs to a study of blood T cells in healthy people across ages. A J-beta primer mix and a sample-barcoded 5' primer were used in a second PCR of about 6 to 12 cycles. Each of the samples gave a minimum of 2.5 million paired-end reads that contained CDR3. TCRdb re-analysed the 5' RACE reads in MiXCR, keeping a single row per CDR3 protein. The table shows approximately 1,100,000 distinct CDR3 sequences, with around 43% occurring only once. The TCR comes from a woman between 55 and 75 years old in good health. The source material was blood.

CDR3 residues: CASSVGLPKAYEQYF. For the CDR3, the DNA is TGTGCCAGCAGTGTGGGACTTCCTAAGGCCTACGAGCAGTACTTC. V usage is TRBV2 and J usage is TRBJ2-7; possibly TRBD2 for D (6 bases). The germline V and J ends were trimmed by 4 bases and 2 bases, with 15 bases remaining between them. CDR1 SNHLY and CDR2 FYNNEI come from the germline V gene. The CDR3 length is 15 residues. Variable domain in full (rest from reference TRBV2 and TRBJ2-7): EPEVTQTPSHQVTQMGQEVILRCVPISNHLYFYWYRQILGQKVEFLVSFYNNEISEKSEIFDDQFSVERPDGSNFTLKIRSTKLEDSAMYFCASSVGLPKAYEQYFGPGTRLTVT.